The next 11 T cell receptor beta chains were all read from a single sample in a study of OX40 agonist ivuxolimab in advanced cancers. Library prep was done by the immunoSEQ multiplex PCR assay. Entries here come from immuneACCESS through TCRdb and include only in-frame sequences with V and J called. Some clones fail to appear in such tables; in the studies checked, an unresolved V gene covers under half of the shortfall, and the cause of the remainder is unknown. Recorded for this sample are 25,000 to 35,000 clones; about 85% of them occurred a single time. Jointly, the top ten make up nearly 50% of the sample. Here the sequenced sample was CD4+ or CD8+ T cells sorted from blood, taken in a trial of the OX40 agonist ivuxolimab. These receptors originate from an adult with an advanced solid tumor such as melanoma, head and neck, liver or kidney cancer.

The genes are TRBV27 and TRBJ2-2; D unclear. Germline-derived CDR1 and CDR2 are MNHEY and SMNVEV (reference sequence). The V gene lost 0 bases and the J gene lost 6 bases, with 2 bases spanning the gap. The length of the CDR3 is 12 residues. For the CDR3, the DNA is TGTGCCAGCAGTTTATCGGCCGGGGAGCTGTTTTTT. This gives the protein CASSLSAGELFF.

The chain uses TRBV20-1 and TRBJ1-2; D not certain. Trimming pared 4 bases from V and 7 bases from J, leaving 10 bases between. CDR3 length equals 11 residues. Germline CDR1 reads DFQATT; CDR2 reads SNEGSKA (reference sequence). The CDR3, as DNA: TGCAGTGCTAATGTTGTCCCTGGCTACACCTTC. Protein: CSANVVPGYTF.

This clone was counted only a few times. V gene TRBV19 combines with J gene TRBJ1-5, with a weak D call TRBD1 (5 bases). This CDR3 contains 13 residues. Germline CDR1 reads LNHDA; CDR2 reads SQIVND (reference sequence). V shed 5 bases and J shed 6 bases, with 11 bases lying between them. The CDR3 region has the DNA TGTGCCAGTAGTCCGGGGGGGGGTCAGCCCCAGCATTTT. Protein: CASSPGGGQPQHF.

The V call is TRBV5-1, the J call TRBJ2-1, with a weak D call TRBD1 (5 bases). V lost 4 bases and J 10 bases, leaving 9 bases between the germline ends. There are 11 residues in the CDR3. CDR1 and CDR2 (germline): SGHRS, YFSETQ. This CDR3 reads CASSNGQEQFF. For the CDR3, the DNA is TGCGCCAGCAGCAATGGACAAGAGCAGTTCTTC.

CDR3 sequence reads: CASSEGTFSNQPQHF. The CDR3 DNA reads as TGTGCCAGCAGCGAAGGGACCTTTAGCAATCAGCCCCAGCATTTT. The gene calls are TRBV27 and TRBJ1-5, with D perhaps TRBD1 (5 bases). This CDR3 has 15 amino acids. V dropped 6 bases and J dropped 0 bases, with 12 bases sitting between them. CDR1 is MNHEY and CDR2 is SMNVEV in the germline V gene (reference sequence).

The chain is built from TRBV4-3 and TRBJ2-2, with D possibly called TRBD1 or TRBD2 (5 bases each). From germline, CDR1 is LGHNA and CDR2 YSLEER. V gave up 0 bases and J gave up 0 bases, with 8 bases separating them. The CDR3 runs to 16 residues. The CDR3 DNA reads as TGCGCCAGCAGCCAAGATGGGGACCCGAACACCGGGGAGCTGTTTTTT. Translation: CASSQDGDPNTGELFF.

About this clone itself: With a much larger clone just one base away, this may be a read error. The chain recombines TRBV7-2 with TRBJ1-2; TRBD1 matches 7 bases. This CDR3 is built from 14 residues. Germline trimming cut 5 bases from V and 4 bases from J; bases unmatched to any gene: 7. Germline V gene lookup returns CDR1 SGHTA and CDR2 FQGNSA. The CDR3 DNA reads as TGTGCCAGCAGCCCTAGGGGGCTCGGCTATGGCTACACCTTC. It yields the protein CASSPRGLGYGYTF. The whole variable domain, filled in from reference TRBV7-2 and TRBJ1-2, reads GAGVSQSPSNKVTEKGKDVELRCDPISGHTALYWYRQSLGQGLEFLIYFQGNSAPDKSGLPSDRFSAERTGGSVSTLTIQRTQQEDSAVYLCASSPRGLGYGYTFGSGTRLTVV.

The chain carries TRBV2 and TRBJ2-1; tentatively, D is TRBD2 (5 bases). This CDR3 is built from 14 residues. CDR1 SNHLY and CDR2 FYNNEI come from the germline V gene. The V end was cut by 6 bases, the J end by 4 bases, with 13 bases between. CDR3 sequence (DNA): TGTGCCAGCAGCGAGGCGGGTGTGTACAATGAGCAGTTCTTC. It translates to CASSEAGVYNEQFF.

This chain joins TRBV10-2 and TRBJ1-1; D ambiguous. Trimming shortened V by 8 bases and J by 1 base, and 17 bases separated the two germline ends. CDR1 is WSHSY, CDR2 SAAADI, per germline. The CDR3 runs 15 residues. This chain's CDR3 is CASRGTFSGNTEAFF. The CDR3 DNA is TGCGCCAGCCGGGGTACCTTTTCAGGGAACACTGAAGCTTTCTTT.

This clone has more than one count but fewer than ten. A read error may be the cause here, since a much bigger clone is one base away. The chain recombines TRBV7-6 with TRBJ1-1; D call uncertain. From germline, CDR1 is SGHVS and CDR2 FNYEAQ. The CDR3 has 10 residues. The V gene lost 3 bases and the J gene lost 6 bases, with 2 bases spanning the gap. The CDR3 sequence: CASSFPEAFF. In nucleotides, the CDR3 is TGTGCCAGCAGCTTCCCTGAAGCTTTCTTT.

The rearrangement uses TRBV4-1 and TRBJ2-1, with D possibly TRBD2 on 6 matching bases. Germline values: CDR1 MGHRA, CDR2 YSYEKL. V was cut by 0 bases and J by 13 bases, with 16 bases left in between. The CDR3 spans 14 residues. CDR3 region: CASSQDGGPGRQFF. In nucleotides, the CDR3 is TGCGCCAGCAGCCAAGACGGGGGTCCGGGACGTCAGTTCTTC.